The 5 T cell receptor beta chains presented below share a single source sample, sequenced in a study of CD8 T cells in ankylosing spondylitis (dated by TCRdb to between 2016 and 2019). These receptors' antigens are unknown. Overall study results and their limits: Blood from ankylosing spondylitis patients appeared to be characterized by a TCR beta motif made up of under ten highly homologous amino acid variants.

The receptor library was made with 5' RACE. Reads for this sample came from an Illumina HiSeq 2500. The public reads were reanalyzed by TCRdb: fastp trimming at Q25, MiXCR alignment, in-frame beta chains only. Each entry is one CDR3 protein sequence, shown with its most common DNA and genes. The sample data list approximately 440,000 distinct CDR3 sequences, and about 15% of these were observed just once. Clones ranked in the top ten supply approximately 0.97% of the sample. Material for sequencing was blood, either unsorted or a sorted T cell fraction (not recorded which). The receptor source for this set is a male donor with ankylosing spondylitis.

In this sample, this clonotype turned up a few times. This sequence joins TRBV3-1 and TRBJ2-7, with unresolved D. The CDR3 has 14 amino acids. Trimming removed 1 base at V and 0 bases at J, with 7 bases between. The germline V gene encodes CDR1 LGHDT and CDR2 YNNKEL (reference sequence). The CDR3 sequence: CASSQVPSSYEQYF. CDR3 nucleotides: TGTGCCAGCAGCCAAGTCCCGAGCTCCTACGAGCAGTACTTC.

This clonotype was recorded many times. CDR3 in amino acids: CASSYSREEAFF. The CDR3 DNA follows: TGTGCCAGCAGCTACAGTCGGGAGGAAGCTTTCTTT. This chain links TRBV7-9 with TRBJ1-1, with no clear D. Germline V gives CDR1 SEHNR, CDR2 FQNEAQ (reference sequence). The CDR3 sequence is 12 residues long. Trimming cost V 4 bases and J 8 bases, with 11 bases left between them.

This clonotype was seen a few times. The chain combines TRBV12-3 or TRBV12-4 with TRBJ1-2; no clear D. The V and J ends lost 6 bases and 4 bases respectively, with 9 bases between them. CDR3 length: 12 residues. The chain's CDR3 is CASSPHLYGYTF. The CDR3 nucleotides are TGTGCCAGCAGCCCCCATCTCTATGGCTACACCTTC.

The sample holds many counts of this clonotype. The chain is built from TRBV20-1 and TRBJ2-3; D is uncertain. Germline CDR1 DFQATT, CDR2 SNEGSKA (reference sequence). Trimming removed 1 base at V and 1 base at J, with 6 bases between. The CDR3 is 13 residues long. The CDR3 sequence is CSARAPGTDTQYF. CDR3 DNA sequence: TGCAGTGCTAGAGCGCCGGGCACAGATACGCAGTATTTT.

This clonotype showed up just a few times. The chain has TRBV5-1 and TRBJ2-1; no reliable D call. The germline V and J ends were trimmed by 4 bases and 8 bases, with 13 bases remaining between them. This CDR3 is 13 amino acids long. The germline V gene encodes CDR1 SGHRS and CDR2 YFSETQ. This CDR3 is CASSLSHRDEQFF. The CDR3 bases are TGCGCCAGCAGCCTGTCCCATCGTGATGAGCAGTTCTTC.